This TCR beta chain was captured by sequencing in a study of graft-versus-host responses after intestinal transplantation. There are 14 residues in the CDR3. The V and J ends lost 2 bases and 0 bases respectively, with 6 bases between them. Germline values: CDR1 SGHVS, CDR2 FNYEAQ. Turning to this clone: Its antigen is not known.

Clones were read by immunoSEQ multiplex PCR, and TCRdb kept only the in-frame ones, dropping some. The sample has approximately 100,000 clones; over 75% are singletons. This chain connects TRBV7-6 to TRBJ2-3, with D unresolved. Sequenced material: unstimulated CD4+ T cells sorted from spleen or lymph node cells, taken before intestinal transplant. This sequence was found in a human donor who received an intestinal transplant. This CDR3 is CASSLTPSTDTQYF. DNA of the CDR3: TGTGCCAGCAGCTTAACTCCAAGCACAGATACGCAGTATTTT.